This T cell receptor (beta chain) was captured by sequencing in a study of monozygotic twins with inflammatory bowel disease. No DNA is given; TCRdb re-called the 5' RACE reads and lists each CDR3 protein once. The listing records a few hundred thousand distinct CDR3 sequences. This TCR was recovered from a human donor with ulcerative colitis or Crohn's disease, or a healthy co-twin of an affected twin (not recorded which). Sample: blood.

The CDR3 here is CAIDRGGNTEAFF. V and J are TRBV10-3 and TRBJ1-1; absent DNA, TCRdb's TRBD1 call cannot be checked. This CDR3 is 13 amino acids long. CDR1 and CDR2 (germline): ENHRY, SYGVKD.